Detailed here is one TCR beta chain. This entry comes from a study of T cell changes during pregnancy in multiple sclerosis. Sequenced by immunoSEQ multiplex PCR; TCRdb stores in-frame clones only, minus some. The table records 70,000 to 95,000 clones, roughly 93% of them present only once. This CDR3 comprises 15 residues. The ends were cut back, 0 bases at V and 7 bases at J, with 13 bases in the middle. V and J are TRBV23-1 and TRBJ2-1, with TRBD1 as a possible D gene (6 bases). TRBV23-1 is marked as an open reading frame, function uncertain. This receptor was identified in a female donor with multiple sclerosis, enrolled in a pregnancy study. The sequencing used peripheral blood, collected in the second trimester of pregnancy. CDR3 region: CASSQSTDSINEQFF. The CDR3, as DNA: TGCGCCAGCAGTCAATCGACGGACAGTATTAATGAGCAGTTCTTC.